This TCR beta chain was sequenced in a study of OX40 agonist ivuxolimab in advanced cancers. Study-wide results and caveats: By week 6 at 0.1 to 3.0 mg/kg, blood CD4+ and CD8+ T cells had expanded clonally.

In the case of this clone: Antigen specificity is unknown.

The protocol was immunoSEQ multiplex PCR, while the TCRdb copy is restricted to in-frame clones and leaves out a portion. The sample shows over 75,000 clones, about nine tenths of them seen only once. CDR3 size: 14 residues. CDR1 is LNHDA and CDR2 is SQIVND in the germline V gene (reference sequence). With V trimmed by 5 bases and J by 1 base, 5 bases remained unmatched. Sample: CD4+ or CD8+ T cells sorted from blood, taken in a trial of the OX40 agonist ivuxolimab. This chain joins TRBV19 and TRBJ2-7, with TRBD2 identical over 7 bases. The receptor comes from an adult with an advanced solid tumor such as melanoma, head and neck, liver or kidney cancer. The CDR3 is CASSGTTSSYEQYF. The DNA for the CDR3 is TGTGCCAGTAGTGGGACTACGAGTTCCTACGAGCAGTACTTC.